The next 4 T cell receptor beta chains were all read from a single sample in a study of memory CD4+ T cells and cytomegalovirus serostatus. Single viable CD3+CD4+CD8-CD45RO+ cells were sorted as the memory CD4+ T cells. Clones were sequenced by immunoSEQ multiplex PCR, and TCRdb holds only the in-frame ones, with some missing. The table has 50,000 to 75,000 clones, 82% seen once. The specimen sequenced was memory CD4+ T cells from blood. These TCRs come from an adult in good health and CMV-seronegative.

The chain carries TRBV5-6 and TRBJ2-1; D may be TRBD1 or TRBD2 (6 bases each). Germline V CDR1 and CDR2: SGHDT, YYEEEE. The V end was cut by 6 bases, the J end by 7 bases, with 17 bases between. There are 14 residues in the CDR3. The CDR3 nucleotides read TGTGCCAGCATTCGACTAGGGGGTTTGAATGAGCAGTTCTTC. Translation gives CASIRLGGLNEQFF.

The chain joins TRBV13 to TRBJ1-2; TRBD1 agrees at 8 bases. CDR1 is PRHDT and CDR2 is FYEKMQ in the germline V gene (reference sequence). The CDR3 spans 15 residues. J gave up 3 bases and V 5 bases, and 8 bases lay outside the gene matches. The CDR3 DNA is TGTGCCAGCAGCCTAAACAGGGGGTTGGACTATGGCTACACCTTC. Amino acid sequence: CASSLNRGLDYGYTF.

The chain links TRBV28 to TRBJ2-7; a possible D gene is TRBD1 (6 bases). In germline, CDR1 is MDHEN, CDR2 SYDVKM. The CDR3 has 12 residues. Trimming took 5 bases from V and 5 from J, leaving 10 bases between them. The CDR3 DNA is TGTGCCAGCAGTACCCGGACAGACGAGCAGTACTTC. It specifies CASSTRTDEQYF.

CDR3: CASSLPQRDEQFF. The CDR3 coding sequence is TGTGCCAGCAGCTTGCCCCAAAGGGATGAGCAGTTCTTC. The chain couples TRBV5-4 to TRBJ2-1; D uncertain. This CDR3 spans 13 amino acids. V lost 1 base and J lost 8, with 10 bases in between. Germline-derived CDR1 and CDR2 are SGHNT and YYREEE (reference sequence).